This T cell receptor (beta chain) comes out of a study of T-cell memory formation after mild COVID-19. 5'RACE primed at constant segments yielded TCR alpha and TCR beta cDNA libraries bearing sample barcodes and UMIs. TCRdb re-derived calls from the 5' RACE reads in MiXCR, one entry per CDR3 protein. The data show some 350,000 distinct CDR3 sequences, with approximately 16% seen just once and about 22% held by the top ten. Findings of the study overall: Second-wave clones with a day 37 peak had unconfirmed SARS-CoV-2 specificity.

The sample holds many counts of this clonotype. The antigen is not known. Sequences were obtained from PBMCs or a T cell subset sorted from them (not recorded which). This clonotype was obtained from a man in his late teens or twenties who had mild COVID-19 (a few samples of this study predate the infection). Cell type and time point are not known.

The CDR3 DNA follows: TGCAGCGTTGTTTTCCCGGCCAGGGGTGGGGAGACCCAGTACTTC. It yields the protein CSVVFPARGGETQYF. The chain has TRBV29-1 and TRBJ2-5; the D gene is possibly TRBD1 (6 bases). This CDR3 has 15 residues. Per germline, CDR1 SQVTM and CDR2 ANQGSEA. V was clipped by 4 bases and J by 5 bases, with 20 bases between them.